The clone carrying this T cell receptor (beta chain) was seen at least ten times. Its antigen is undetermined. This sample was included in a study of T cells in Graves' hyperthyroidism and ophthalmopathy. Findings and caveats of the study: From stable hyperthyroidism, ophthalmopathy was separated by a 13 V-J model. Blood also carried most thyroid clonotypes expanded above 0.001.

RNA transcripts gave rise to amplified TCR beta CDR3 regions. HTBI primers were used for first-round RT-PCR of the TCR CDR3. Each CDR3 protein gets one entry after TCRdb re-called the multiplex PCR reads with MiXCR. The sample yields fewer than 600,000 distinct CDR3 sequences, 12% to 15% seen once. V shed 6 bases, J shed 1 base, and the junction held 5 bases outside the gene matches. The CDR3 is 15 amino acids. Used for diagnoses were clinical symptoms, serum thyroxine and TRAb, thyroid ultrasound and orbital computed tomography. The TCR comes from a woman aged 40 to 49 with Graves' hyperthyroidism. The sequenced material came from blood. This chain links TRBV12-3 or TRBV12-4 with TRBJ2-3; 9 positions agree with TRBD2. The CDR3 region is CASSHRTSGTDTQYF. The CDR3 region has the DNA TGTGCCAGCAGCCACCGGACTAGCGGCACAGATACGCAGTATTTT.